This T cell receptor (beta chain) comes out of a study of siplizumab effects on memory and regulatory T cells. Regarding the study as a whole: Whether proliferating Tregs in siplizumab cultures suppress was not functionally confirmed. A minor fraction of alloreactive clones, and no more, mapped to unstimulated subsets. Mappable alloreactive CD4+ clones came from Treg cells about 65% of the time on average with siplizumab, against about 26% in controls.

TCRdb's table, derived via immunoSEQ multiplex PCR, lists solely in-frame clones and lacks some. The sample contains over 100,000 clones, under 95% of which appear only once. Of note for this clone: Antigen unknown.

Per germline, CDR1 SNHLY and CDR2 FYNNEI. V was clipped by 6 bases and J by 10 bases; unmatched bases: 13. This CDR3 contains 16 residues. Sequencing used Tregs sorted from blood. The sequence derives from a human donor in good health. The J gene is TRBJ1-6, the V gene TRBV2; 9 bases align to TRBD1. The CDR3 DNA is TGTGCCAGCAGCTTAGCCCCGGGACAGGGCTACTCACCCCTCCACTTT. Translation gives CASSLAPGQGYSPLHF.